This T cell receptor beta chain was identified during a study of T cell clones after liver transplantation. In the study overall: TCRbeta sequencing after a pre-transplant mixed lymphocyte reaction identified graft-donor-reactive clones, later tracked in post-transplant blood. Graft-donor-reactive sequences were compared with third-party-reactive TCRbeta sequences from pre-transplant mixed lymphocyte reactions.

General study findings and limits: Rather than being deleted, graft donor-reactive T cells may have moved into the graft.

This clone came up once. Antigen: not known. The method was immunoSEQ multiplex PCR; TCRdb's version includes in-frame clones alone and lacks a portion of them. The sample shows roughly 120,000 clones, 90% of them seen only once. The CDR3 runs to 13 residues. The V end was cut by 1 base, the J end by 8 bases, with 9 bases between. The germline CDR1 and CDR2 sequences are SGDLS and YYNGEE. This receptor was identified in a human patient who received a liver transplant. The T cells may come from the graft donor. Specimen: CD4+ T cells from blood, collected 12 months after liver transplant. The V gene is TRBV9, the J gene TRBJ1-4; D is undetermined. CDR3 region: CASSVIDGEKLFF. Here the CDR3 DNA reads TGTGCCAGCAGCGTAATCGATGGGGAAAAACTGTTTTTT.